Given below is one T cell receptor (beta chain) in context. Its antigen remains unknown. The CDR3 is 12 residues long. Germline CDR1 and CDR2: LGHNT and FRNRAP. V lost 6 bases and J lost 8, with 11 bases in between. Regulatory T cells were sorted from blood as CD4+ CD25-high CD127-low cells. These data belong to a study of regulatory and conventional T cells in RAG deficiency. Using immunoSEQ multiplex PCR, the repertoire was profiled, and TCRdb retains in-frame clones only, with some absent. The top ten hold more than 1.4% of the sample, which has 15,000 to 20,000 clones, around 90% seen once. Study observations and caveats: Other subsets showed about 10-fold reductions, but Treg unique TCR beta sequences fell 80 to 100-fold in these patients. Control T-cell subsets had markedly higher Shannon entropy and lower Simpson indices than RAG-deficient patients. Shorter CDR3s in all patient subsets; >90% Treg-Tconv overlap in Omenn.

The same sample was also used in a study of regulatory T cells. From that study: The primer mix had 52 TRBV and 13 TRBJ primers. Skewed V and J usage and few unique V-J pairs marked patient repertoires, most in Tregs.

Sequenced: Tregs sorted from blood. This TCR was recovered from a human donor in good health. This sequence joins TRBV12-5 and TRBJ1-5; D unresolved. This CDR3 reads CASGLDEEPQHF. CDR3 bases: TGTGCTAGTGGCCTGGACGAAGAGCCCCAGCATTTT.